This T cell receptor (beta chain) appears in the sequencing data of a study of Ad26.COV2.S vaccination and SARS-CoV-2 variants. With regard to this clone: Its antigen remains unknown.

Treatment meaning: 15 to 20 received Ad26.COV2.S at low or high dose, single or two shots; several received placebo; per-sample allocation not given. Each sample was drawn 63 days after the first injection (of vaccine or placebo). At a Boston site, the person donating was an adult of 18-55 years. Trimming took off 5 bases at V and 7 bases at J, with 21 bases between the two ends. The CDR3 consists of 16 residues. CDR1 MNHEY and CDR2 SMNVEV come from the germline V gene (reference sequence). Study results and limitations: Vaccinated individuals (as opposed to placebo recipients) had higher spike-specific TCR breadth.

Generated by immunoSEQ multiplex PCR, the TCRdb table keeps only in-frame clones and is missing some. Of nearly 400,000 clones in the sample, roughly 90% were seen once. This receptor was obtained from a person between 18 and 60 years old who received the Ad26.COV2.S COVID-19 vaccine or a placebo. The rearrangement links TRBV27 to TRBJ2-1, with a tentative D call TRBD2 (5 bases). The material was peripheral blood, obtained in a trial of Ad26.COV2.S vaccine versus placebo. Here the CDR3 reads CASSRYGISVENEQFF. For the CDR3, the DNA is TGTGCCAGCAGTCGGTACGGGATCTCAGTGGAGAATGAGCAGTTCTTC.